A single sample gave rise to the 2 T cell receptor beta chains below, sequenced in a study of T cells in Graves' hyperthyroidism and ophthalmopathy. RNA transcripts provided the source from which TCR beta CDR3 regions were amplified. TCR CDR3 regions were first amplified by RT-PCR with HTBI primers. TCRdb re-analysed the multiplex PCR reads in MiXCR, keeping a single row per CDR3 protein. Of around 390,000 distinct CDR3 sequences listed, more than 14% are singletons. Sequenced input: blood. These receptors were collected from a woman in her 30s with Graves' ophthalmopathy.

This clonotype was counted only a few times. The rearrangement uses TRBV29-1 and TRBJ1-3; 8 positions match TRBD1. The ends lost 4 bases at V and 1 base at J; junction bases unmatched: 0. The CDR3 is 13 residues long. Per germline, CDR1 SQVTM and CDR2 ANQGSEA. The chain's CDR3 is CSVGQGSGNTIYF. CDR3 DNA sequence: TGCAGCGTTGGACAGGGGTCTGGAAACACCATATATTTT.

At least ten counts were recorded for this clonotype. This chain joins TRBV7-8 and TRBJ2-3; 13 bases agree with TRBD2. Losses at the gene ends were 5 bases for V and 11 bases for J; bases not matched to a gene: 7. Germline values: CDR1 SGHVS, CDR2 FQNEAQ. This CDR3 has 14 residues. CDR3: CASSPGRTSGRQYF. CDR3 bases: TGTGCCAGCAGCCCGGGAAGGACTAGCGGGAGGCAGTATTTT.